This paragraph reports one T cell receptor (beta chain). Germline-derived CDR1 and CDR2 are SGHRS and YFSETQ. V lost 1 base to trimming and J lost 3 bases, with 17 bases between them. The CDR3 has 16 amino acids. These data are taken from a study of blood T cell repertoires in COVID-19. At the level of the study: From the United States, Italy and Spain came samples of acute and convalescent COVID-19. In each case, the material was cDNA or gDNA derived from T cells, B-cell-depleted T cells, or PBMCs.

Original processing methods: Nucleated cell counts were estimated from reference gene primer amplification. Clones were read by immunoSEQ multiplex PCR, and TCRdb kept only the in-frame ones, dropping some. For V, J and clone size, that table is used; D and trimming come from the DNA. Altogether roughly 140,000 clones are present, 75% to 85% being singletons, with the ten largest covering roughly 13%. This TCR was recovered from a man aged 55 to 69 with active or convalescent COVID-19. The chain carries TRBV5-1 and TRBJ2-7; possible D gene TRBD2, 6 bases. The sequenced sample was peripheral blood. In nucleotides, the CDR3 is TGCGCCAGCAGCTTGATGCCGGGAGTCGGAAACTACGAGCAGTACTTC. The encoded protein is CASSLMPGVGNYEQYF.